The 29 T cell receptor beta chains below come from one sample, sequenced in a study of cytomegalovirus exposure and HLA in healthy donors. PCR amplification relied on 60 Vbeta primers (plus 13 Jbeta primers). Profiling relied on immunoSEQ multiplex PCR, and the TCRdb table lists in-frame clones only, not all of them. The repertoire includes 200,000 to 250,000 clones, around 83% of them detected once, and roughly 1.3% sits in the top ten. The specimen sequenced was PBMCs. The receptors were sampled from a girl aged 10 to 17 in good health and CMV-seronegative.

CDR3 loop: CASRQGNYEQYF. The CDR3 nucleotides are TGTGCCAGCAGACAGGGGAACTACGAGCAGTACTTC. The chain couples TRBV6-5 to TRBJ2-7, with 7 nucleotides matching TRBD1. The CDR3 has 12 amino acids. Trimming cost V 6 bases and J 3 bases; bases outside gene matches: 2. Germline V gene lookup returns CDR1 MNHEY and CDR2 SVGAGI.

DNA for the CDR3: TGTGCCAGCAGCTCCAAGCGGCTAAGCTCCTACAATGAGCAGTTCTTC. Protein product: CASSSKRLSSYNEQFF. This rearrangement joins TRBV7-3 to TRBJ2-1; D might be TRBD2 (5 bases). CDR3 size: 16 residues. The V and J ends lost 4 bases and 0 bases respectively, with 13 bases between them. Germline V gene sequence: CDR1 SGHTA, CDR2 FQGTGA.

This clone was detected only a few times. V gene TRBV4-2 combines with J gene TRBJ2-1; TRBD1 matches 10 bases. Trimming took 3 bases from V and 6 from J; bases not matched to a gene: 5. Germline CDR1 and CDR2: LGHNA and YNFKEQ. CDR3 length: 15 residues. CDR3 protein: CASSHSGQGSNEQFF. The CDR3 nucleotides read TGTGCCAGCAGCCACTCGGGACAGGGGAGCAATGAGCAGTTCTTC.

The V and J genes are TRBV4-2 and TRBJ2-7; TRBD1 might be the D (6 bases). The CDR3 sequence is 17 residues long. CDR1 is LGHNA, CDR2 YNFKEQ, per germline. With 2 bases removed from V and 1 base from J, the gap between germline ends came to 18 bases. The CDR3 coding sequence is TGTGCCAGCAGCCAACAGGGACAAGAGTTCCCTTCCTACGAGCAGTACTTC. Its protein product is CASSQQGQEFPSYEQYF.

The chain uses TRBV28 and TRBJ2-2; no clear D gene. Germline CDR1 and CDR2: MDHEN and SYDVKM. This CDR3 region has 11 residues. The V and J ends lost 8 bases and 6 bases respectively, with 7 bases between them. Written as DNA, the CDR3 is TGTGCCAGCTCACGGGCCGGGGAGCTGTTTTTT. Translation: CASSRAGELFF.

The gene calls are TRBV7-3 and TRBJ2-3; possible D gene TRBD2, 6 bases. The CDR3 consists of 15 residues. The germline gives CDR1 SGHTA, CDR2 FQGTGA. Trimming shortened V by 1 base and J by 2 bases, and 10 bases separated the two germline ends. CDR3 DNA: TGTGCCAGCAGCTTAATGGGGACTCCCACAGATACGCAGTATTTT. It encodes CASSLMGTPTDTQYF.

The chain employs TRBV5-5 and TRBJ1-2; 9 bases are a match to TRBD1. V lost 0 bases and J lost 3; bases outside the gene matches: 6. The germline V gene encodes CDR1 SGHKS and CDR2 YYEKEE (reference sequence). The CDR3 is 16 residues long. CDR3 sequence reads: CASSLAQRQGDYGYTF. The CDR3 DNA sequence: TGTGCCAGCAGCTTGGCCCAGAGACAGGGGGACTATGGCTACACCTTC. The whole variable domain, remainder taken from reference TRBV5-5 and TRBJ1-2, is DAGVTQSPTHLIKTRGQQVTLRCSPISGHKSVSWYQQVLGQGPQFIFQYYEKEERGRGNFPDRFSARQFPNYSSELNVNALLLGDSALYLCASSLAQRQGDYGYTFGSGTRLTVV.

This clone was found once. As DNA, the CDR3 is TGCGCCAGCAGCCAAGCGTGGGCTAGCGGGGCGAATGAGCAGTTCTTC. Amino acids: CASSQAWASGANEQFF. The chain recombines TRBV4-3 with TRBJ2-1, with 9 bases that match TRBD2. V lost 1 base to trimming and J lost 7 bases; unmatched junction nucleotides: 8. CDR1 is LGHNA and CDR2 is YSLEER in the germline V gene. The CDR3 length is 16 residues.

The gene calls are TRBV5-4 and TRBJ2-5, with D possibly TRBD1 on 6 matching bases. Trimming removed 4 bases at V and 5 bases at J, with 18 bases between. The CDR3 runs to 15 residues. Per the germline V gene, CDR1 is SGHNT and CDR2 is YYREEE (reference sequence). CDR3 nucleotides: TGTGCCAGCAGCCCTAGGGGGAGTGTAAGGGAGACCCAGTACTTC. Amino acid sequence: CASSPRGSVRETQYF.

The chain carries TRBV9 and TRBJ2-3, with 11 bases matching TRBD2. CDR3 size: 16 residues. V dropped 2 bases and J dropped 4; count of bases not matched to a gene: 6. Germline CDR1 reads SGDLS; CDR2 reads YYNGEE. The CDR3: CASSVSSGRGADTQYF. CDR3 nucleotides: TGTGCCAGCAGCGTCAGTAGCGGGAGGGGGGCAGATACGCAGTATTTT.

CDR3 DNA sequence: TGTGCCAGCAGCCCTTCCTGGAGCGGGGATACAGATACGCAGTATTTT. This encodes CASSPSWSGDTDTQYF. This chain links TRBV28 with TRBJ2-3; the match to TRBD2 covers 7 bases. Germline trimming cut 6 bases from V and 3 bases from J; bases unmatched to any gene: 12. CDR3 length equals 16 residues. Germline V gives CDR1 MDHEN, CDR2 SYDVKM.

The chain couples TRBV21-1 to TRBJ1-4. TRBV21-1 corresponds to a pseudogene. The CDR3 is made up of 16 amino acids. CDR3 nucleotides: TGTGCCAGCAGCAAAGCGCGAGTAGAACGGAGGGAAAAACTGTTTTTT. It specifies CASSKARVERREKLFF.

The gene calls are TRBV7-9 and TRBJ2-7; the D gene is possibly TRBD1 (6 bases). The V and J ends lost 4 bases and 7 bases respectively, with 17 bases between them. The CDR3 covers 14 residues. Germline CDR1 and CDR2: SEHNR and FQNEAQ (reference sequence). The CDR3 sequence: CASSSGQRLWEQYF. CDR3 bases: TGTGCCAGCAGCTCCGGACAGAGGCTGTGGGAGCAGTACTTC.

The chain employs TRBV28 and TRBJ2-2; D might be TRBD1 (6 bases). This CDR3 spans 19 amino acids. The germline V gene encodes CDR1 MDHEN and CDR2 SYDVKM. V was shortened by 2 bases and J by 2 bases, with 21 bases between the two germline ends. Written as DNA, the CDR3 is TGTGCCAGCAGTTTACCCTCGAGGACAGTTTTGGACAACACCGGGGAGCTGTTTTTT. Translated: CASSLPSRTVLDNTGELFF. The variable domain in full, with the rest retrieved from reference TRBV28 and TRBJ2-2, is DVKVTQSSRYLVKRTGEKVFLECVQDMDHENMFWYRQDPGLGLRLIYFSYDVKMKEKGDIPEGYSVSREKKERFSLILESASTNQTSMYLCASSLPSRTVLDNTGELFFGEGSRLTVL.

In DNA form, the CDR3 reads TGCGCCAGCAGCCAAGGTCCCGGGACAGGGAAAGTCTCGGAGCTGTTTTTT. This gives the protein CASSQGPGTGKVSELFF. The chain links TRBV4-1 to TRBJ2-2, with 9 bases aligning to TRBD1. CDR1 is MGHRA, CDR2 YSYEKL, per germline. This CDR3 has 17 residues. V gave up 1 base and J gave up 10 bases; unmatched junction bases: 13.

The CDR3 DNA reads TGCGCCAGCAGTGAGACTAGCGGGAGGAGCACAGATACGCAGTATTTT. Encoded protein: CASSETSGRSTDTQYF. The V gene is TRBV10-1, the J gene TRBJ2-3, with TRBD2 matching over 12 bases. CDR3 length: 16 amino acids. Per the germline V gene, CDR1 is WNHNN and CDR2 is SYGVQD (reference sequence). V shed 2 bases and J 0 bases; nucleotides not matched to a gene: 0.

The chain is built from TRBV4-3 and TRBJ1-4, with 7 positions matching TRBD1. The CDR3 sequence is 17 residues long. Germline V gives CDR1 LGHNA, CDR2 YSLEER. The V segment lost 0 bases and the J segment 1 base; nucleotides outside the gene matches: 5. For the CDR3, the DNA is TGCGCCAGCAGCCAAGAGAAGACAGGGCGAACTAATGAAAAACTGTTTTTT. This sequence encodes CASSQEKTGRTNEKLFF.

The chain recombines TRBV30 with TRBJ1-2; 7 bases map to TRBD1. V lost 3 bases and J lost 0; bases outside the gene matches: 16. Germline V gives CDR1 GTSNPN, CDR2 SVGIG (reference sequence). The CDR3 runs 18 residues. CDR3 sequence (DNA): TGTGCCTGGAGCGGAACAACGGGAAATGACAGGGCTAACTATGGCTACACCTTC. It encodes CAWSGTTGNDRANYGYTF.

The V and J genes are TRBV30 and TRBJ2-5, with 8 bases fitting TRBD1. The DNA end favors TRBJ2-7, so the J call may be wrong. This CDR3 is built from 14 residues. Germline loops: CDR1 GTSNPN, CDR2 SVGIG (reference sequence). CDR3 DNA sequence: TGTGCCTGGAGTCGAGGACAGGGAACCTACGAGCAGTACTTC. This encodes CAWSRGQGTYEQYF.

CDR3 in DNA: TGTGCCAGCAGTTACTGGACAGGCTCTGGAAACACCATATATTTT. As protein: CASSYWTGSGNTIYF. This chain uses TRBV6-5 with TRBJ1-3, with TRBD1 identical over 7 bases. Germline CDR1 is MNHEY and CDR2 is SVGAGI. CDR3 size: 15 residues. With 1 base clipped from V and 0 bases from J, the junction kept 0 bases outside the gene matches.

The chain recombines TRBV7-2 with TRBJ2-1, with 7 bases fitting TRBD2. J lost 7 bases, V lost 5 bases, and 17 bases had no gene match. Germline V gene sequence: CDR1 SGHTA, CDR2 FQGNSA. The CDR3 length is 17 residues. CDR3 amino acids: CASSPRELAWFGNEQFF. As DNA, the CDR3 is TGTGCCAGCAGCCCGAGGGAACTAGCGTGGTTTGGTAATGAGCAGTTCTTC.

This rearrangement joins TRBV5-1 to TRBJ2-3; 8 nucleotides match TRBD2. Germline CDR1 and CDR2: SGHRS and YFSETQ. The CDR3 loop spans 16 amino acids. V trimming: 3 bases; J trimming: 1 base; junction bases outside the gene matches: 7. CDR3 residues: CASSWTATSGTDTQYF. The CDR3, as DNA: TGCGCCAGCAGCTGGACGGCGACTAGCGGCACAGATACGCAGTATTTT.

This chain uses TRBV5-1 with TRBJ2-3, with D possibly TRBD1 on 5 matching bases. Germline V gene sequence: CDR1 SGHRS, CDR2 YFSETQ. Trimming left V 3 bases short and J 5 bases short, with 7 bases between. The CDR3 is made up of 12 amino acids. The chain's CDR3 is CASSYQGDTQYF. The DNA for the CDR3 is TGCGCCAGCAGCTACCAGGGAGATACGCAGTATTTT.

CDR3 DNA sequence: TGTGCCAGCCGGGCAGGGGGTGGTGAAAAACTGTTTTTT. This encodes CASRAGGGEKLFF. V usage is TRBV6-1 and J usage is TRBJ1-4, with 7 bases matching TRBD1. The CDR3 has 13 residues. The trim removed 8 bases at V and 7 bases at J, leaving 7 bases unmatched. Per germline, CDR1 MNHNS and CDR2 SASEGT.

The chain has TRBV4-1 and TRBJ1-1, with 8 bases fitting TRBD1. The CDR3 extends over 15 amino acids. Germline assignment: CDR1 MGHRA and CDR2 YSYEKL. V lost 3 bases, J lost 4 bases, and 7 bases stayed unmatched. The CDR3 sequence is CASSHGQGPVTEAFF. In DNA, the CDR3 is TGCGCCAGCAGCCATGGACAGGGTCCGGTCACTGAAGCTTTCTTT.

This chain links TRBV5-1 with TRBJ2-7, with D possibly TRBD2 on 6 matching bases. The germline V gene has CDR1 SGHRS and CDR2 YFSETQ. Trimming left V 3 bases short and J 9 bases short, with 19 bases between. The CDR3 is made up of 14 amino acids. The CDR3: CASSSRDLNERQYF. The CDR3 region has the DNA TGCGCCAGCAGCTCCCGGGACTTGAACGAGCGGCAGTACTTC.

The chain links TRBV19 to TRBJ1-1; TRBD1 agrees at 7 bases. The CDR3 sequence is 13 residues long. Germline values: CDR1 LNHDA, CDR2 SQIVND (reference sequence). The J segment lost 4 bases and the V segment lost 9 bases, leaving 8 bases of the junction unmatched. CDR3 nucleotides: TGTGCCAGCTCTGGCCAGGGGGGCACTGAAGCTTTCTTT. Its translation is CASSGQGGTEAFF.

This clone has only one observation. The rearrangement uses TRBV19 and TRBJ2-1, with 9 bases matching TRBD2. V was pared by 3 bases and J by 5 bases, with 5 bases of the junction left unmatched. The CDR3 sequence is 15 residues long. Germline V gene data show CDR1 as LNHDA and CDR2 as SQIVND (reference sequence). In DNA form, the CDR3 reads TGTGCCAGTAGTATCGCTAGCGGGGACCACAATGAGCAGTTCTTC. Translated: CASSIASGDHNEQFF. The full variable domain, with the rest looked up from reference TRBV19 and TRBJ2-1, is DGGITQSPKYLFRKEGQNVTLSCEQNLNHDAMYWYRQDPGQGLRLIYYSQIVNDFQKGDIAEGYSVSREKKESFPLTVTSAQKNPTAFYLCASSIASGDHNEQFFGPGTRLTVL.

The chain couples TRBV29-1 to TRBJ1-1, with 8 bases lining up with TRBD1. Germline trimming cut 5 bases from V and 0 bases from J; bases unmatched to any gene: 14. The CDR3 extends over 17 amino acids. Germline lookup yields CDR1 SQVTM and CDR2 ANQGSEA. The CDR3 here is CSVHGSYQGAVNTEAFF. The CDR3 DNA is TGCAGCGTTCACGGAAGTTATCAGGGGGCCGTGAACACTGAAGCTTTCTTT.